The clone carrying this TCR beta chain came up a few times. This table comes from immunoSEQ multiplex PCR, and its TCRdb copy is limited to in-frame clones, with some not included. The sample gives about 69,000 clones, 80% to 90% of which show up once; 4% to 5% is in the top ten. This sample is part of a study of technical replicates of blood from a handful of donors. V was pared by 0 bases and J by 9 bases, with 25 bases between. Per the germline V gene, CDR1 is SGDLS and CDR2 is YYNGEE. The CDR3 has 18 amino acids. The receptor was isolated from a human donor in good health. Some clones in this sample may be carry-over from other donors' samples. V gene TRBV9 combines with J gene TRBJ2-1, with D perhaps TRBD2 (7 bases). Sequencing input: PBMCs. The chain's CDR3 is CASSVDNTKGPRGGEQFF. The CDR3, as DNA: TGTGCCAGCAGCGTAGACAACACAAAAGGCCCTAGGGGGGGTGAGCAGTTCTTC.